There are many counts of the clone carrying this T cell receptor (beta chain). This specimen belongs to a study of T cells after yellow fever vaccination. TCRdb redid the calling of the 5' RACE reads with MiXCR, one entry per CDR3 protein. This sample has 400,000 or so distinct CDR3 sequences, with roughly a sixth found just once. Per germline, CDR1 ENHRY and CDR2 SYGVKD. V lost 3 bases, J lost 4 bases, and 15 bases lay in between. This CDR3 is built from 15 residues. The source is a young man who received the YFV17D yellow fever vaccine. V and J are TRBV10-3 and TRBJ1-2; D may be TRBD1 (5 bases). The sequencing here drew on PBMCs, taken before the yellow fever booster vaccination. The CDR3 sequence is CAISDEGQGLYGYTF. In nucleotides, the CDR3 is TGTGCCATCAGTGATGAGGGGCAGGGCCTCTATGGCTACACCTTC.